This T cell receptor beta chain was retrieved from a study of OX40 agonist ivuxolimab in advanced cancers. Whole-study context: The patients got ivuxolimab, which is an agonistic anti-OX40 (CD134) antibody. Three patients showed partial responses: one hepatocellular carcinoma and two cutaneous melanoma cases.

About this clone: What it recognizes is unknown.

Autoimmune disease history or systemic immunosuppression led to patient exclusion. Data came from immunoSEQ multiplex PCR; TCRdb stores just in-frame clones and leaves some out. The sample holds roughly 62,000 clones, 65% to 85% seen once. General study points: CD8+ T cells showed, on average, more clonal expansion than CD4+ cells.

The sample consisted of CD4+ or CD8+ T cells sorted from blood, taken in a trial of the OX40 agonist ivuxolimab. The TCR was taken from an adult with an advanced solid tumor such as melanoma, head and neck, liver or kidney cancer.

This CDR3 reads CASSRGGSNQPQHF. The CDR3 nucleotides are TGTGCCAGCAGCCGGGGGGGTAGCAATCAGCCCCAGCATTTT. V is TRBV6-5 and J is TRBJ1-5; a weak D match, TRBD1 (5 bases). This CDR3 comprises 14 residues. V lost 6 bases and J 0 bases, leaving 9 bases between the germline ends. Germline V CDR1 and CDR2: MNHEY, SVGAGI.